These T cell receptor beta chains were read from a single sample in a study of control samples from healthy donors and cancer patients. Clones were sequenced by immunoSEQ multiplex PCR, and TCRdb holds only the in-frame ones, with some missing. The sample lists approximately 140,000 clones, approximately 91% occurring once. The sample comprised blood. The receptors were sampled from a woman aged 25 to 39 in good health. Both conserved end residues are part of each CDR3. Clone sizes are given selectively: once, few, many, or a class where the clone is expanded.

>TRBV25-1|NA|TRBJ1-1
CASSMQQGEGSEAFF
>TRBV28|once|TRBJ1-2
CASSLWGAGGNENYGYTF
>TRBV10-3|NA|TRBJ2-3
CATKRPRGRDTQYF
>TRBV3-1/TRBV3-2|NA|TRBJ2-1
CASSPPRGANYNEQFF
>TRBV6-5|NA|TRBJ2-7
CASSYSTGYEQYF
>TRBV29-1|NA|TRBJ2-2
CSARTSGTGELFF
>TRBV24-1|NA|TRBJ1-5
CATSAGGNQPQHF
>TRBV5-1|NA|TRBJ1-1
CASSTELGSGGMAFF
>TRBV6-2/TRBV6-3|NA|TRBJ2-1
CASSYSMGWNEQFF
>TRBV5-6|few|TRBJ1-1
CASSSGQLMNTEAFF
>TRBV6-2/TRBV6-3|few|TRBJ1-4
CASSYRGGASATNEKLFF
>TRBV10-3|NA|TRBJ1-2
CATTNRAGYTF
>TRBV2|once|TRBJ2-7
CASSPGDFPYEQYF
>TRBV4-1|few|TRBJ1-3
CASSQDRTASGNTIYF
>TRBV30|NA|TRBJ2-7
CAWNMGPSYEQYF
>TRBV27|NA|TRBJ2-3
CASRSSTDTQYF
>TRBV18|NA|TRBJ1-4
CASSPNIPGQRNEKLFF
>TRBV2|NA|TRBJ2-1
CASKELGDEQFF
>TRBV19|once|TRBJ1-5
CASTLGGVGNQPQHF
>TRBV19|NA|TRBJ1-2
CASSAGSLGEGYTF
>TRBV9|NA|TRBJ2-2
CASSPPAGQGAGELFF
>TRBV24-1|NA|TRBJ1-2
CATSDTGTGTPNYGYTF
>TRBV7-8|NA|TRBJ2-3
CASSFGGSTDTQYF
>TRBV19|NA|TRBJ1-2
CASSVGGANYGYTF
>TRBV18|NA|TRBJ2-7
CASSPKALRTGRGKSYEQYF
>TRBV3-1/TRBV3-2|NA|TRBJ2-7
CASSQTPGRQEYF
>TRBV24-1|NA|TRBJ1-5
CATSEYSNQPQHF
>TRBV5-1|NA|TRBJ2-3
CASSLDPSTDTQYF
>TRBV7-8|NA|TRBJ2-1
CASSLRVPPYNEQFF
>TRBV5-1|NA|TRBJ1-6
CASSLESANSPLHF
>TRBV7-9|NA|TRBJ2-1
CASSLDRQGNEQFF
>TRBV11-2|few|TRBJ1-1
CASSTLLRAGVGGTEAFF